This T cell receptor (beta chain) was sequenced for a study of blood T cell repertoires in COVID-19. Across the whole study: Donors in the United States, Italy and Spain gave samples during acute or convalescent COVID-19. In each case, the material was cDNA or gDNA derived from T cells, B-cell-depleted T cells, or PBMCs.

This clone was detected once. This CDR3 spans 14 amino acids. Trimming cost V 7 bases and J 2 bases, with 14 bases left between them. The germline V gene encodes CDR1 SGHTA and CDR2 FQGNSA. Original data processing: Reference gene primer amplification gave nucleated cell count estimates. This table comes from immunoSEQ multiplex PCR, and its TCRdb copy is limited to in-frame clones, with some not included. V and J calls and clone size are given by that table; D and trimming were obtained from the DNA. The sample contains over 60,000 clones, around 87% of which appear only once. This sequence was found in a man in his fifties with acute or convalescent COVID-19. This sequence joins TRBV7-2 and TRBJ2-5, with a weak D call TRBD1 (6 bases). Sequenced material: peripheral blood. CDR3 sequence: CASKPGVGQETQYF. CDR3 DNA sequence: TGTGCCAGCAAACCAGGGGTCGGGCAAGAGACCCAGTACTTC.